One TCR beta chain is described in this entry. The specificity of this receptor is unknown. No base quality information exists; no much larger clone differs at one position. This specimen comes from a study of T cell responses to AZD1222 COVID-19 vaccine (dated by TCRdb to about 2021). About the study as a whole: AZD1222 recipients with second doses at about 4 weeks or about 12 weeks were pooled, because spike-specific TCR depth and breadth did not differ between schedules. A total of over 230 trial participants underwent TCR sequencing, of whom 200 to 220 had received two doses of AZD1222 and 26 had received two doses of the MenACWY control vaccine. Trial participants were enrolled by age into 18-55, 56-69 and 70-plus year subgroups, with approximately 160, 26 and 62 TCR-sequenced participants respectively. Study-wide conclusions, independent of this receptor: CD4 TCRs associated with the vaccine covered the entire spike protein, and the dominant responses were in regions 160-218 and 743-854. In the small 56-69-year group, the increase in depth fell short of significance, most likely because of low power. After two AZD1222 doses, both the breadth and the depth of spike-specific TCRs were significantly higher than at day 0 and than in MenACWY recipients. Participants were mostly white British and included more females than males, and it was suggested by the authors that clonal diversity may have been underestimated. Epitopes outside the regions mutated in the B.1.351 and B.1.1.7 variants were reportedly recognized by nearly half of the unique spike-specific TCRs. Conclusions about previously exposed vaccinees are limited because only six or seven AZD1222 recipients were SARS-CoV-2 seropositive at baseline. Because no samples from the day 14 peak response were available, repertoires could be characterized only after the peak T cell response.

The time point label on this specimen signifies: baseline before first vaccination. Vaccinee samples came from UK trials COV001 and COV002, including a single-blind randomized controlled phase 2/3 trial of AZD1222 (ChAdOx1 nCoV-19) in healthy adults. For TCRbeta chain sequencing, PBMC samples from trial participants were taken at day 0 and at day 28 after the second dose. From cysteine to phenylalanine, the CDR3 is 13 amino acids long. Here the CDR3 DNA is all that survives: 39 bases in frame from base 1. CDR1 and CDR2, per the germline V gene (reference sequence), are GTSNPN and SVGIG. For this chain, trimming is 7 bases at the V end and 6 bases at the J end, and the number of junction bases without a gene match is 7. The CDR3 regions of human TCRbeta chains were analyzed by immunosequencing. In the authors' own workflow: Repertoire TCRs were matched against a reference library of SARS-CoV-2-specific TCRs generated with the MIRA antigen-specificity platform. Breadth was defined as the fraction of unique TCRs that were SARS-CoV-2-associated, and depth was defined as the fraction of total T cells that were SARS-CoV-2-associated. Each spike-specific TCR was assigned to its reactive spike region and to a CD4 or CD8 class using the MIRA data. Log10-transformed breadth and depth values were compared by one-way ANOVA with Sidak's multiple comparisons tests. TCRdb limited this immuneACCESS table to in-frame rearrangements with V and J called. A share of clones is missing; checked studies link under half to unresolved V genes, and the rest is unexplained. Clone size and V and J calls were adopted from that table, with D and trimming inferred from the DNA. Present in this sample are tens of thousands of clones, roughly 80% of which were seen just once. The ten largest make up approximately 7% of the sample.

The sequence was obtained from an adult in good health. The rearranged chain carries TRBV30 and TRBJ2-7; TRBD1 fits 12 bases in the junction. Here the sequenced sample was peripheral blood, taken on day 0 of AZD1222 vaccination. The CDR3 in this case is CASSRDRGLEQYF. The nucleotides read TGTGCCTCGTCCCGGGACAGGGGGCTCGAGCAGTACTTC.